This T cell receptor beta chain originates from a study of shared clonotypes between healthy human individuals. The donors, healthy adults who were HIV-negative, had experienced no recent acute infections or vaccinations. CD45RA-negative memory and CD45RA+ naive subsets were split from the CD4+ cells. This was a deep-level run. Original methodology: For the immunoSEQ data, sequences were junction-only without quality scores, so filtering differed. Produced via immunoSEQ multiplex PCR; TCRdb's table is partial and in-frame only. The V and J calls and the clone size are those of that table, but D and trimming were determined from the DNA. The data show 2 million to 2.5 million clones, approximately 96% seen once. The germline gives CDR1 MNHNY, CDR2 SVGAGI (reference sequence). The CDR3 consists of 13 residues. Trimming removed 7 bases from V and 1 base from J; junction bases left unmatched: 4.

Input material: naive CD4+ T cells sorted from blood. The sample's subset: CD45RA+ positively selected. The chain uses TRBV6-6 and TRBJ2-7; 7 positions agree with TRBD2. The clonotype was recovered from a man younger than 35 in good health. Written as DNA, the CDR3 is TGTGCCAGCAAGCGCGGGAGTTCCTACGAGCAGTACTTC. This translates into CASKRGSSYEQYF.